One T cell receptor (beta chain) is described in this entry. Its antigen remains unknown. This table comes from immunoSEQ multiplex PCR, and its TCRdb copy is limited to in-frame clones, with some not included. This sample has 120,000 or so clones, with approximately 85% found just once. This sample stems from a study of T cell responses to AZD1222 COVID-19 vaccine. General study results and limits: Spike-wide vaccine-associated CD4 TCRs dominated at 160-218 and 743-854. Repertoires were collected only later (after the peak T cell response had occurred).

The germline V and J ends were trimmed by 6 bases and 11 bases, with 20 bases remaining between them. The CDR3 is 14 amino acids. Germline assignment: CDR1 MNHEY and CDR2 SVGEGT. The sequence was collected from an adult in good health. Sequencing used peripheral blood, obtained on day 0 of AZD1222 vaccination. The genes are TRBV6-2 or TRBV6-3 and TRBJ1-5; possible D gene TRBD1, 6 bases. DNA of the CDR3: TGTGCCAGCAGCACTCCCTCCTGGACAGTGGCCCAGCATTTT. It codes for CASSTPSWTVAQHF.